This is a list of T cell receptor beta chains from one sample in a study of blood T cell repertoires in COVID-19. Sequenced by immunoSEQ multiplex PCR; TCRdb stores in-frame clones only, minus some. Altogether around 220,000 clones are present, more than 75% being singletons, with the ten largest covering 1.5% to 2%. The specimen was peripheral blood. Source of these receptors: a middle-aged man with active or convalescent COVID-19. The CDR3 runs from the conserved cysteine through the conserved F or W. D genes are given only for firm matches. The listing skips clone size in some rows; elsewhere it reads once, few, many or a size class.

D gene | clone size | J gene | V gene | CDR3 protein | CDR3 DNA
TRBD1 | NA | TRBJ1-3 | TRBV7-9 | CASSRAGQPRNTIYF | TGTGCCAGCAGCAGGGCGGGACAGCCCAGAAACACCATATATTTT
TRBD1 | NA | TRBJ1-4 | TRBV18 | CASSPSGTDEKLFF | TGTGCCAGCTCACCTTCCGGGACAGATGAAAAACTGTTTTTT
TRBD1 | NA | TRBJ2-3 | TRBV6-5 | CASSYTGQDTDTQYF | TGTGCCAGCAGTTACACCGGACAGGACACAGATACGCAGTATTTT
NA | NA | TRBJ1-4 | TRBV27 | CASSFRQATTNEKLFF | TGTGCCAGCAGTTTTAGGCAGGCTACAACTAATGAAAAACTGTTTTTT
NA | NA | TRBJ2-2 | TRBV5-4 | CASSRSLRGKNTGELFF | TGTGCCAGCAGCAGATCCCTGCGGGGCAAGAACACCGGGGAGCTGTTTTTT
NA | NA | TRBJ1-5 | TRBV19 | CASRLSTTDNQPQHF | TGTGCCAGTAGACTCTCAACGACAGACAATCAGCCCCAGCATTTT
NA | NA | TRBJ2-2 | TRBV19 | CASSIPQATGELFF | TGTGCCAGTAGTATCCCCCAAGCCACCGGGGAGCTGTTTTTT
NA | few | TRBJ1-3 | TRBV5-1 | CASHQGTAGNTIYF | TGCGCCAGCCACCAGGGGACGGCTGGAAACACCATATATTTT
NA | NA | TRBJ1-5 | TRBV19 | CASNFVQGLHGQPQHF | TGTGCCAGTAACTTTGTGCAGGGTCTGCATGGGCAGCCCCAGCATTTT
NA | NA | TRBJ2-5 | TRBV11-2 | CASSFRVVGEETQYF | TGTGCCAGCAGCTTTCGGGTGGTAGGCGAAGAGACCCAGTACTTC
NA | once | TRBJ2-2 | TRBV29-1 | CSVVPSSGGGELFF | TGCAGCGTTGTGCCGTCCAGCGGCGGCGGGGAGCTGTTTTTT
TRBD1 | NA | TRBJ1-1 | TRBV24-1 | CATSSPGTGDTEAFF | TGTGCCACCAGTTCCCCCGGGACAGGGGACACTGAAGCTTTCTTT
NA | NA | TRBJ2-1 | TRBV3-1/TRBV3-2 | CASSQELSHDNEQFF | TGTGCCAGCAGCCAAGAGTTGAGCCACGACAATGAGCAGTTCTTC
TRBD2 | NA | TRBJ2-1 | TRBV6-4 | CASRASGRTTGNEQFF | TGTGCCAGCAGGGCTAGCGGGAGGACCACGGGGAATGAGCAGTTCTTC
NA | once | TRBJ1-5 | TRBV6-1 | CASSETVNQPQHF | TGTGCCAGCAGTGAAACTGTAAATCAGCCCCAGCATTTT
TRBD1 | NA | TRBJ1-2 | TRBV11-2 | CASSSTGGGYGYTF | TGTGCCAGCAGCTCGACAGGGGGAGGATATGGCTACACCTTC
NA | NA | TRBJ1-1 | TRBV6-5 | CASSYSAGRTEAFF | TGTGCCAGCAGTTACTCAGCAGGGAGGACTGAAGCTTTCTTT
NA | NA | TRBJ1-1 | TRBV7-3 | CASSYGQNTEAFF | TGTGCCAGCAGCTACGGACAGAACACTGAAGCTTTCTTT
NA | NA | TRBJ2-1 | TRBV28 | CASSLSGLSELCEQFF | TGTGCCAGCTCCCTCTCCGGGTTATCGGAGCTTTGTGAGCAGTTCTTC
TRBD1 | NA | TRBJ1-1 | TRBV19 | CASSPQGGNTEAFF | TGTGCCAGTAGTCCCCAAGGGGGCAACACTGAAGCTTTCTTT
TRBD1 | NA | TRBJ2-7 | TRBV28 | CASRLQGQGYEQYF | TGTGCCAGCAGGCTTCAGGGACAGGGGTACGAGCAGTACTTC
NA | NA | TRBJ1-5 | TRBV19 | CASSIDLGATQPQHF | TGTGCCAGTAGTATAGATCTGGGGGCCACTCAGCCCCAGCATTTT
TRBD1 | NA | TRBJ2-3 | TRBV7-3 | CASSLWDRGTDTQYF | TGTGCCAGCAGCTTATGGGACAGGGGAACAGATACGCAGTATTTT
TRBD1 | NA | TRBJ1-4 | TRBV29-1 | CSTGQTNEKLFF | TGCAGTACGGGACAGACTAATGAAAAACTGTTTTTT
NA | NA | TRBJ2-3 | TRBV19 | CASRFGTPSDTQYF | TGTGCCAGTAGATTCGGGACTCCCTCCGATACGCAGTATTTT
NA | NA | TRBJ2-1 | TRBV11-2 | CASSLDVWGEPPNEQFF | TGTGCCAGCAGCTTAGATGTATGGGGGGAGCCCCCGAATGAGCAGTTCTTC
NA | NA | TRBJ1-1 | TRBV30 | CAWIPGANTEAFF | TGTGCCTGGATTCCAGGGGCGAACACTGAAGCTTTCTTT
NA | NA | TRBJ2-7 | TRBV21-1 | CASSKDVAEFSYEQYF | TGTGCCAGCAGCAAAGACGTAGCGGAGTTTTCCTACGAGCAGTACTTC
NA | NA | TRBJ2-3 | TRBV9 | CASTYGQFDTQYF | TGTGCCAGCACATATGGACAGTTCGATACGCAGTATTTT
TRBD1 | NA | TRBJ1-2 | TRBV10-2 | CASSERTGLLSGYTF | TGCGCCAGCAGTGAGCGGACAGGTCTGCTAAGCGGCTACACCTTC
TRBD1 | NA | TRBJ2-3 | TRBV7-8 | CASSSHRQGRTDTQYF | TGTGCCAGCAGCAGCCACCGACAGGGGAGAACAGATACGCAGTATTTT
TRBD1 | NA | TRBJ2-7 | TRBV7-2 | CASSFRLGTGAQEQYF | TGTGCCAGCAGCTTTCGGTTAGGGACAGGGGCCCAGGAGCAGTACTTC
TRBD2 | once | TRBJ2-5 | TRBV25-1 | CASSGGRVETQYF | TGTGCCAGCAGTGGTGGGAGGGTAGAGACCCAGTACTTC